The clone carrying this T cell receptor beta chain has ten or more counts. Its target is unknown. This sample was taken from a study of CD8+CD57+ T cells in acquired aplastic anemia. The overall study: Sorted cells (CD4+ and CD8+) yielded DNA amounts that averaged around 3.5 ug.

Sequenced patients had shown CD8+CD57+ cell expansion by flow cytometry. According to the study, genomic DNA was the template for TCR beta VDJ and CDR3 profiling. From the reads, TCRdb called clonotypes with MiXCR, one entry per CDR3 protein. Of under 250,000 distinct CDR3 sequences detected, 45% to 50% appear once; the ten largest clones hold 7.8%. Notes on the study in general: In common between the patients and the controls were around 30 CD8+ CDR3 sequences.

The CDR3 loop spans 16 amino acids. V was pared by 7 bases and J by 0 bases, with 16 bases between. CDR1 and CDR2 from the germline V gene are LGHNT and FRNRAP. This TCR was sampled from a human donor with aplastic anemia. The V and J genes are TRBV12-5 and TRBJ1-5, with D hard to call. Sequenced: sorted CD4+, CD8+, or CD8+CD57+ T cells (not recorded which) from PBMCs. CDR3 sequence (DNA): TGTGCTAGTGTCCTGGGGAGAGAAACTAGCAATCAGCCCCAGCATTTT. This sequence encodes CASVLGRETSNQPQHF.